This TCR beta chain was documented in a study of blood T cell repertoires in COVID-19. Study at large: Nucleic acid was either cDNA or gDNA, and it came from T cells, B-cell-depleted T cells, or PBMCs.

Produced via immunoSEQ multiplex PCR; TCRdb's table is partial and in-frame only. The sample carries 250,000 to 300,000 clones, around 78% recorded once. V gave up 1 base and J gave up 7 bases, with 14 bases separating them. Germline lookup yields CDR1 MGHRA and CDR2 YSYEKL. The CDR3 contains 15 residues. The origin of this receptor is a man in his 60s who had recovered from COVID-19. The J gene is TRBJ2-1, the V gene TRBV4-1; a weak D match, TRBD2 (6 bases). The sample was peripheral blood. DNA for the CDR3: TGCGCCAGCAGCCAAGCAGGGATCGGAGGGAATGAGCAGTTCTTC. Translation gives CASSQAGIGGNEQFF.